This T cell receptor (beta chain) was documented in a study of graft-versus-host responses after intestinal transplantation (dated by TCRdb to the early 2020s). Notes on the research overall: The transplants that recipients received were multivisceral, liver-intestinal, or isolated intestinal. Alloreactive clones were identified by sequencing pre-transplant mixed lymphocyte reaction products and comparing them with unstimulated pre-transplant donor and recipient T cells. The cohort enrolled about two dozen intestinal transplant recipients including one retransplant, and 3 patients lacking pretransplant specimens were excluded. A peak of at least 4% donor T cells among recipient peripheral blood mononuclear cells was the definition used for donor T cell macrochimerism. After intestinal transplantation, graft-versus-host and host-versus-graft alloreactive T cell clones were followed in the graft, circulation and bone marrow using bulk TCR-beta CDR3 sequencing. Samples from a few later patients were sequenced in-house on an Illumina MiSeq with MiXCR processing rather than by the commercial service. Every recipient was given anti-thymocyte globulin induction, then maintenance tacrolimus and steroids for around three years. The research as a whole found: GvH clones turned up in recipient bone marrow, with some appearing earlier in ileal mucosa or blood, a pattern consistent with an intestinal mucosal origin. The conclusions were limited by the relatively low number and heterogeneity of the intestinal transplant patients. In the allografts of patients with donor T cell macrochimerism, GvH to HvG T cell clonal ratios were high. Early after transplant, peak levels of circulating GvH clones were found to be associated with declines in HvG clones.

Library method: the immunoSEQ multiplex PCR assay. For most patients, genomic DNA was isolated with the Qiagen DNeasy Blood and Tissue Kit and sent frozen to Adaptive Biotechnologies for TCR sequencing. High-throughput TCR-beta CDR3 sequencing of genomic DNA from most patients was performed by Adaptive Biotechnologies. The published analysis was carried out like this. Adaptive's ImmunoSEQ software supplied the TCR sequencing data for 18 patients, while MiXCR and VDJtools were used to process three other patients. To correct CD4 versus CD8 sorting errors, any sequence found in both subsets at a frequency ratio below 5:1 was removed. CDR3 nucleotide sequences shared between donor and recipient were removed because their origin could not be assigned. Alloreactive clones required at least 2-fold expansion over unstimulated cells and minimum CFSE-low frequency of 0.002% (template counts) or 0.001% (read counts). Mappable clones were those detected in sequenced pre-transplant spleen, lymph node, or MLR CFSE-low populations of the donor or recipient. Cumulative frequency of alloreactive clones was calculated as a percentage of all sequences weighted by copy number. TCRdb re-hosts the immuneACCESS table, in-frame sequences only. Its copies lack some clones; in the studies checked, an unresolved V gene accounts for under half of them, and the cause for the rest is not known. The V and J calls and clone size come from that table; D and trimming were worked out from the DNA. The sample table records 45,000 to 65,000 clones; approximately 94% of these occur just once. The ten largest account for around 0.38% of the sample.

V is pruned by 5 bases and J by 2 bases, leaving 3 bases of the junction without a gene match. The CDR3 contains 13 residues, cysteine and phenylalanine counted. Only the CDR3 DNA stays, 39 bases, in frame from base 1. From the germline V gene (reference sequence), CDR1 is GTSNPN and CDR2 is SVGIG. The sample's time point label, in plain terms: cells obtained before transplantation from donor or recipient. CD3+CD4+ and CD3+CD8+ populations were FACS-sorted from unstimulated pre-transplant donor and recipient cells taken from spleen or lymph nodes. About this clone: Its antigen target is currently unknown. No much larger clone exists at a distance of one base, and base qualities are not known.

The rearrangement joined TRBV30 to TRBJ1-5; 7 bases in the middle match TRBD1. This TCR derives from a human donor who was the organ donor for an intestinal transplant. The sample was unstimulated CD4+ T cells sorted from spleen or lymph node cells, taken before transplant. The sequenced DNA: TGTGCCTGGGCTACAGGGGGCAATCAGCCCCAGCATTTT. Translated, this gives CAWATGGNQPQHF. Beyond the CDR3, the reference TRBV30 and TRBJ1-5 genes provide the residues; the full variable domain reads: SQTIHQWPATLVQPVGSPLSLECTVEGTSNPNLYWYRQAAGRGLQLLFYSVGIGQISSEVPQNLSASRPQDRQFILSSKKLLLSDSGFYLCAWATGGNQPQHFGDGTRLSIL.